This T cell receptor beta chain was sequenced during a study of control samples from healthy donors and cancer patients. Here immunoSEQ multiplex PCR was the method, and the copy in TCRdb shows in-frame clones only, minus some. The sample contains fewer than 60,000 clones, about 86% of which appear only once. Sequenced: PBMCs. The receptor was derived from a woman aged 50 to 60 with lung cancer.

The CDR3 sequence is CASSEWGTGNTIYF. In nucleotides, the CDR3 is TGTGCCAGCAGTGAATGGGGGACTGGAAACACCATATATTTT. The V call is TRBV2, the J call TRBJ1-3, with D possibly matching TRBD1 (5 bases). CDR3 length: 14 residues. Germline CDR1 SNHLY, CDR2 FYNNEI. The ends were cut back, 2 bases at V and 2 bases at J, with 7 bases in the middle.